This paragraph covers one T cell receptor beta chain sequence. This entry is derived from a study of cytomegalovirus exposure and HLA in healthy donors. PCR involved 60 Vbeta and 13 Jbeta primers. Assay used: immunoSEQ multiplex PCR; TCRdb lists only in-frame clones, some missing. This table holds some 94,000 clones, roughly 80% found once. Germline V gene sequence: CDR1 ENHRY, CDR2 SYGVKD. The CDR3 has 11 residues. The V gene lost 1 base and the J gene lost 4 bases, with 2 bases spanning the gap. Sequencing input: PBMCs. The chain recombines TRBV10-3 with TRBJ2-7, with D hard to call. The sequence derives from a man aged 35 to 55 in good health and CMV-seronegative. CDR3 sequence: CAISELYEQYF. The CDR3 DNA reads as TGTGCCATCAGTGAGTTATACGAGCAGTACTTC.